One sample yielded the 25 T cell receptor delta chains listed below, sequenced in a study of gamma-delta chains in newborns, infants, children. TCRdb applied CATT to the reads for clone calling. Seen here are about 5,400 delta-chain clones, under 20% observed once, and the top ten hold around 5.2%. Sequenced: blood. These TCRs come from a child who was a newborn, infant or young child, either healthy, febrile or measles-vaccinated (not recorded which).

By sample fraction, this clone is medium-sized. This chain joins TRDV2 and TRDJ2, with a possible D match to TRDD3 (6 bases). The CDR3 totals 16 residues. Germline CDR1 and CDR2: GEAIGNYY and EKD. Trimming stripped 3 bases from V and 8 bases from J, with 21 bases between. This chain's CDR3 is CACDSVGGPDRAQLFF. CDR3 in DNA: TGTGCCTGTGACTCAGTTGGGGGGCCGGACAGGGCACAACTCTTCTTT.

Turning to this clone: TCRdb's protein and the DNA translation differ at residue 6; the protein here comes from the DNA. The genes are TRDV2 and TRDJ1, with 8 positions matching TRDD3. The CDR3 runs 16 residues. V lost 4 bases to trimming and J lost 0 bases; unmatched junction nucleotides: 9. The germline V gene encodes CDR1 GEAIGNYY and CDR2 EKD. The CDR3 spells CACDPSLGVDTDKLIF. The CDR3 bases are TGTGCCTGTGATCCCTCACTGGGGGTTGACACCGATAAACTCATCTTT.

This clone came up a few times. The chain combines TRDV2 with TRDJ3, with 9 nucleotides matching TRDD3. Germline-derived CDR1 and CDR2 are GEAIGNYY and EKD. The J segment lost 0 bases and the V segment lost 0 bases, leaving 2 bases of the junction unmatched. CDR3 length equals 18 residues. The chain's CDR3 is CACDTGDTFSWDTRQMFF. DNA of the CDR3: TGTGCCTGTGACACCGGGGATACGTTCTCCTGGGACACCCGACAGATGTTTTTC.

In its sample, this clone ranks as medium-sized (0.01 to 0.1%). The rearrangement links TRDV2 to TRDJ2, with TRDD3 matching 7 bases. Germline loops: CDR1 GEAIGNYY, CDR2 EKD. J lost 0 bases, V lost 0 bases, and 6 bases had no gene match. This CDR3 is built from 17 residues. CDR3 bases: TGTGCCTGTGACACCGTTGGGGGACCGGCTTTGACAGCACAACTCTTCTTT. It yields the protein CACDTVGGPALTAQLFF.

This clone was counted between two and nine times. The rearrangement links TRDV2 to TRDJ3; 11 bases are shared with TRDD3. This CDR3 comprises 21 residues. V shed 0 bases and J 0 bases; nucleotides not matched to a gene: 9. Germline loops: CDR1 GEAIGNYY, CDR2 EKD. The CDR3 DNA sequence: TGTGCCTGTGACACCGGATGGGGGATACGCGAGAGCTCCTGGGACACCCGACAGATGTTTTTC. As protein: CACDTGWGIRESSWDTRQMFF.

The V gene lacks a call, and TRDJ2 is the J gene; the listed D gene, TRDD3, was not tested against the DNA. The CDR3 totals 21 residues. CDR3 in amino acids: CALGELVRSGRGGGLTAQLFF. The DNA of the CDR3 is TGTGCTCTTGGGGAACTAGTAAGGTCCGGACGGGGGGGGGGCTTGACAGCACAACTCTTCTTT.

Regarding this clone: The germline gene is not matched at one end of the junction; a read error may be the cause. The J gene is TRDJ3, the V gene TRDV2, with TRDD3 matching over 9 bases. The CDR3 consists of 20 residues. Germline loops: CDR1 GEAIGNYY, CDR2 EKD. In DNA, the CDR3 is TGTGCCCGTGACACCGTTACTGGGGATACGGGTTCCTGGGACACCCGACAGATGTTTTTC. Encoded protein: CARDTVTGDTGSWDTRQMFF.

As for this clone: At one of its ends the junction is not consistent with the germline gene, which may arise from a read error. The rearrangement joins TRDV1 to TRDJ1; 8 nucleotides align to TRDD3. Germline matching of the DNA provided the J gene here, since TCRdb leaves it blank. The CDR3 contains 21 residues. In germline, CDR1 is TSWWSYY, CDR2 QGS. In DNA, the CDR3 is TGTGCTCTTGGGGAACGTGTAAACCGGGGGATAAGAGGGGGTTACACAGATAAACTCATCTTT. It encodes CALGERVNRGIRGGYTDKLIF.

On this clone: Other DNA sequences in the sample encode the same CDR3. The rearrangement links TRDV1 to TRDJ1; 12 nucleotides line up with TRDD3. TCRdb records no J gene; here it was assigned by comparing the DNA to germline. CDR1 TSWWSYY and CDR2 QGS come from the germline V gene. The CDR3 length is 25 residues. V was pared by 0 bases and J by 0 bases, with 26 bases of the junction left unmatched. The CDR3, as DNA: TGTGCTCTTGGGGAACTATGGATAAGGGGGGGGTGTACTGGGGGATACTTACGGTACACCGATAAACTCATCTTT. Protein sequence: CALGELWIRGGCTGGYLRYTDKLIF.

This clone is termed medium-sized. This chain joins TRDV2 and TRDJ1; 10 bases map to TRDD3. Unmatched junction bases numbered 10, after V lost 4 bases and J lost 6 bases. This CDR3 is built from 15 residues. The germline gives CDR1 GEAIGNYY, CDR2 EKD. This chain's CDR3 is CACDTITGGFYKLIF. Written as DNA, the CDR3 is TGTGCCTGTGATACAATTACTGGGGGATTTTATAAACTCATCTTT.

This clone is medium-sized by share. The rearrangement links TRDV2 to TRDJ1; the match to TRDD3 covers 9 bases. Germline trimming cut 0 bases from V and 0 bases from J; bases unmatched to any gene: 13. The CDR3 runs 19 residues. Germline CDR1 is GEAIGNYY and CDR2 is EKD. The CDR3 region is CACDTLSGGSTSYTDKLIF. DNA for the CDR3: TGTGCCTGTGACACCCTGTCTGGGGGATCTACCTCGTACACCGATAAACTCATCTTT.

The chain carries TRDV2 and TRDJ3; D may be TRDD3 (6 bases). TCRdb is silent on the J gene; assignment here came from matching the DNA to germline. Trimming cost V 2 bases and J 2 bases, with 15 bases left between them. There are 18 residues in the CDR3. Germline V gene lookup returns CDR1 GEAIGNYY and CDR2 EKD. The CDR3 region is CACDKRWGDTWDTRQMFF. The CDR3 DNA sequence: TGTGCCTGTGACAAAAGATGGGGGGACACCTGGGACACCCGACAGATGTTTTTC.

The CDR3 loop reads CACDTVETTLDVDKLIF. The CDR3 DNA is TGTGCCTGTGACACCGTTGAGACAACTCTTGATGTCGATAAACTCATCTTC. Called V gene: TRDV2; the J gene was not called. Germline assignment: CDR1 GEAIGNYY and CDR2 EKD. The CDR3 spans 17 residues.

This clone is classed as medium-sized. The V gene is TRDV2, the J gene TRDJ1; the match to TRDD3 covers 13 bases. The length of the CDR3 is 17 residues. Germline values: CDR1 GEAIGNYY, CDR2 EKD. V gave up 2 bases and J gave up 0 bases; unmatched junction bases: 5. CDR3: CACDRLGDTGYTDKLIF. The CDR3 nucleotides are TGTGCCTGTGACAGACTGGGGGATACGGGCTACACCGATAAACTCATCTTT.

This clone was observed a handful of times. A read error is possible here, since a much larger clone lies one base away. The rearrangement uses TRDV2 and TRDJ3; a possible D gene is TRDD3 (6 bases). This CDR3 contains 17 residues. The germline gives CDR1 GEAIGNYY, CDR2 EKD. The CDR3 DNA is TGTGCCTGTGACACCGCCGGGGGAGACTGGTACACCCGACAGATGTTTTTC. Encoded protein: CACDTAGGDWYTRQMFF.

This clone was seen a handful of times. The V gene is TRDV2, the J gene TRDJ3; TRDD3 matches 8 bases. Germline V gives CDR1 GEAIGNYY, CDR2 EKD. The CDR3 length is 19 residues. V lost 0 bases to trimming and J lost 0 bases; unmatched junction nucleotides: 6. The CDR3 coding sequence is TGTGCCTGTGACACCGTACTGGGGGGAAGCTCCTGGGACACCCGACAGATGTTTTTC. Its translation: CACDTVLGGSSWDTRQMFF.

The DNA of the CDR3 is TGTGCTCTTGGGGAACCCCACTTCCTACCTGGGGGATTCGGATCTCGACACCAATACACCGATAAACACATCTTT. It translates to CALGEPHFLPGGFGSRHQYTDKHIF. The V gene is given as TRDV1, and no J gene call is available; the table calls TRDD3, which could not be checked here. Germline-derived CDR1 and CDR2 are TSWWSYY and QGS. CDR3 size: 25 residues.

The rearrangement links TRDV2 to TRDJ1; the match to TRDD3 covers 9 bases. No J gene was available from TCRdb, and it was assigned here by a germline match of the DNA. Germline values: CDR1 GEAIGNYY, CDR2 EKD. V lost 0 bases, J lost 2 bases, and 18 bases stayed unmatched. This CDR3 contains 20 residues. CDR3 bases: TGTGCCTGTGACACCGTTGGTACTGGGGGAGACTTATCAAGGACCGATAAACTCATCTTT. It specifies CACDTVGTGGDLSRTDKLIF.

In its sample, this clone was seen a few times. V is TRDV2 and J is TRDJ1; the D gene is possibly TRDD3 (6 bases). This CDR3 is 16 amino acids long. V gave up 0 bases and J gave up 1 base, with 14 bases separating them. The V gene's germline CDR1 is GEAIGNYY and CDR2 EKD. The CDR3 sequence: CACDTVGMSGTDKLIF. CDR3 nucleotide sequence: TGTGCCTGTGACACCGTGGGGATGTCAGGCACCGATAAACTCATCTTT.

Sample share makes this clone medium-sized. The chain carries TRDV3 and TRDJ4; 10 nucleotides match TRDD3. This CDR3 region has 14 residues. CDR1 TVYSNPD and CDR2 GDNSRS come from the germline V gene (reference sequence). The V and J ends lost 2 bases and 7 bases, in that order; junction bases with no gene match: 13. CDR3 loop: CAFLPTLGDRVLIF. CDR3 sequence (DNA): TGTGCCTTTTTACCAACTCTGGGGGATAGAGTCCTGATCTTT.

Concerning this clone itself: A much bigger clone sits one base away, suggesting this may be a read error. This specimen includes other DNA sequences encoding the same CDR3. The chain uses TRDV2 and TRDJ3; 10 bases match TRDD3. The CDR3 is 19 residues long. CDR1 GEAIGNYY and CDR2 EKD come from the germline V gene. The CDR3 loop reads CACDTVLGDGPWDTRQMFF. CDR3 DNA sequence: TGTGCCTGTGACACCGTACTGGGGGATGGCCCCTGGGACACCCGGCAGATGTTTTTC.

This clone was counted a few times. This chain uses TRAV29/DV5 with TRDJ1; 7 bases line up with TRDD3. The length of the CDR3 is 20 residues. V shed 0 bases and J 0 bases; nucleotides not matched to a gene: 20. Germline V gene data show CDR1 as NSMFDY and CDR2 as ISSIKDK. This chain's CDR3 is CAASAPLELGIHHYTDKLIF. The CDR3 DNA is TGTGCAGCAAGCGCGCCACTTGAACTGGGGATCCACCATTACACCGATAAACTCATCTTT.

The V gene reported is TRDV2; the J gene is uncalled; the D call of TRDD3 is as the table states it, not checked on the DNA. This CDR3 contains 19 residues. Germline V gene lookup returns CDR1 GEAIGNYY and CDR2 EKD. The CDR3 protein is CACDPRGGTPVGGTDKIIF. In DNA, the CDR3 is TGTGCCTGTGACCCGCGGGGGGGCACGCCCGTGGGTGGAACCGATAAAATCATCTTT.

Called V gene: TRDV2; the J gene was not called; the D call of TRDD3 is as the table states it, not checked on the DNA. The CDR3 runs 25 residues. The germline V gene encodes CDR1 GEAIGNYY and CDR2 EKD. CDR3 bases: TGTGCCTGTGACACCGTATTGATATCCGGCCGACTGGGGGACCCTTTAGGCTGGGACACCCGACAGGTGTTTTTC. The encoded protein is CACDTVLISGRLGDPLGWDTRQVFF.

The rearrangement joins TRDV2 to TRDJ3; 9 bases match TRDD3. Germline V gene sequence: CDR1 GEAIGNYY, CDR2 EKD. The CDR3 is 17 amino acids. J lost 0 bases, V lost 3 bases, and 2 bases had no gene match. CDR3 DNA: TGTGCCTGTGACGTACTGGGGGACTCCTGGGACACCCGACAGATGTTTTTC. Its translation: CACDVLGDSWDTRQMFF.